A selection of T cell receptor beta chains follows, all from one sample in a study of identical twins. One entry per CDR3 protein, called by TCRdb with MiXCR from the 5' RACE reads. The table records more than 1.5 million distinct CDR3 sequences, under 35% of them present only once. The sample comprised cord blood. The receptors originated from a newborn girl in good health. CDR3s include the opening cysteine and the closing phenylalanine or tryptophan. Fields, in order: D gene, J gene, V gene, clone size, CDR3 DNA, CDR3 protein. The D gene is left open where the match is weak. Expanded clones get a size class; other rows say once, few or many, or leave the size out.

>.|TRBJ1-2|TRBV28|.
TGTGCCATCGGACAGCGAGGGCTTAACTATGGCTACACCTTC
CAIGQRGLNYGYTF
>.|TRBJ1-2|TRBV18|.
TGTGCCAGCTCACCGGTACAGGGACTAAATAACTATGGCTACACCTTC
CASSPVQGLNNYGYTF
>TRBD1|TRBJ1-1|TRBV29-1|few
TGCAGCGTTGATAAGGGACAGGGAATTGGTAACACTGAAGCTTTCTTT
CSVDKGQGIGNTEAFF
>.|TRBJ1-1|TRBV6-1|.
TGTGCCAGCAGAAAGGACAGAACTAACACTGAAGCTTTCTTT
CASRKDRTNTEAFF
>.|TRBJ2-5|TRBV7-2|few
TGTGCCAGCAGCTTATCCCCCTTATTCCGGCGAGGCCAAGAGACCCAGTACTTC
CASSLSPLFRRGQETQYF
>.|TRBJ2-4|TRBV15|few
TGTGCCACCAGCAGAGATCTAGGGTTAGGGGCCAAAAACATTCAGTACTTC
CATSRDLGLGAKNIQYF
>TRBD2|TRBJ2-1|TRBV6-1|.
TGTGCCAGCAATCTTTGGCGAAGTCTAGCGGGAACCCTAAGCGGTAATGAGCAGTTCTTC
CASNLWRSLAGTLSGNEQFF
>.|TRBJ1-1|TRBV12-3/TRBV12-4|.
TGTGCCAGCAGTTTTACGGAGAACACTAAAGCTTTCTTT
CASSFTENTKAFF
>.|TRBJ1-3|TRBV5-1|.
TGCGCCAGCACCACCGGCCCCTCTGGAAACACCATATATTTT
CASTTGPSGNTIYF
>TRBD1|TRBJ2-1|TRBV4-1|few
TGCGCCAGCAGCCAAGACCAGGGGGCCAATGAGCAGTTCTTC
CASSQDQGANEQFF
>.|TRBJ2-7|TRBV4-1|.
TGCGCCAGCAGCCAAGTCCACAGGGGGGGCTACGAGCAGTACTTC
CASSQVHRGGYEQYF
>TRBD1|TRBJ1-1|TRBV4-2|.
TGTGCCAGCAGCCAAGACACAGGGGTACCTGAAGCTTTCTTT
CASSQDTGVPEAFF
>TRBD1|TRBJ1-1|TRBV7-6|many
TGTGCCAGCAGCTTTCGACAGGGGAGCACTGAAGCTTTCTTT
CASSFRQGSTEAFF
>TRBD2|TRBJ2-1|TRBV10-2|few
TGCGCCAGCAGTGATAGCGGGAGATACAATGAGCAGTTCTTC
CASSDSGRYNEQFF
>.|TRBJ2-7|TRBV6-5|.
TGTGCCAGCAGTTACCTTAACAGGTTCTACGAGCAGTACTTC
CASSYLNRFYEQYF
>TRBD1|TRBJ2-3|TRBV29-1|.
TGCAGCGTTGAAGATCAGGGGGCTAGCACAGATACGCAGTATTTT
CSVEDQGASTDTQYF
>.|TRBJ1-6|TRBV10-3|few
TGTGCCATCAGTGAGTCGAAGGGATTCTATAATTCACCCCTCCACTTT
CAISESKGFYNSPLHF
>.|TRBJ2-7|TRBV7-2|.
TGTGCCAGCAGCAAAATAGCTGGGACCATCTACGAGCAGTACTTC
CASSKIAGTIYEQYF
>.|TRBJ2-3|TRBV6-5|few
TGTGCCAGCAGTTACCCTAGGGGCACAGATACGCAGTATTTT
CASSYPRGTDTQYF
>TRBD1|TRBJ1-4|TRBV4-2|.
TGTGCCAGCAGCCAAGTCGACAGGGGCCCTAATGAAAAACTGTTTTTT
CASSQVDRGPNEKLFF
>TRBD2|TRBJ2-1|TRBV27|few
TGTGCCAGCAGTTTCCTAGCGGGAGGGCGGGGGAACAATGAGCAGTTCTTC
CASSFLAGGRGNNEQFF
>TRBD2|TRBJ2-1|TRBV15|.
TGTGCCACCAGCAGCTGGACTAGCGGGATCCATGAGCAGTTCTTC
CATSSWTSGIHEQFF
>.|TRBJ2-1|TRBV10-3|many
TGTGCCATCCGGGCCGATGGGTACGCCTACAATGAGCAGTTCTTC
CAIRADGYAYNEQFF
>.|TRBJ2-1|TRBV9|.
TGTGCCAGCAGCGTAGTTAGGGCACACTCCGTAGGTGAGCAGTTCTTC
CASSVVRAHSVGEQFF
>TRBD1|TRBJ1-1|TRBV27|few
TGTGCCAGCAGTCTAGGGACAGGGATTGAAGCTTTCTTT
CASSLGTGIEAFF
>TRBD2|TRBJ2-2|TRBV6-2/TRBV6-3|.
TGTGCCAGCAGCCCTGGGACTAGCGGGAGGCCTAACACCGGGGAGCTGTTTTTT
CASSPGTSGRPNTGELFF
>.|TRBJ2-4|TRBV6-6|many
TGTGCCAGCAGTTACGCTAATCAGGGAAGTAGGGCCAAAAACATTCAGTACTTC
CASSYANQGSRAKNIQYF
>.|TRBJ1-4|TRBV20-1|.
TGCAGTGCTAGCATGCGGGGCAATGAAAAACTGTTTTTT
CSASMRGNEKLFF
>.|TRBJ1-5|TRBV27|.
TGTACCAGCAGTCCCCTCTCGACAATTGGCAATCAGCCCCAGCATTTT
CTSSPLSTIGNQPQHF
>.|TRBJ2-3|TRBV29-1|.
TGCAGCGCGGACAGTCCCACAGATACGCAGTATTTT
CSADSPTDTQYF
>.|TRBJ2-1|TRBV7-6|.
TGTGCCAGCAGTCCGGACAGTGGCGAGCAGTTCTTC
CASSPDSGEQFF
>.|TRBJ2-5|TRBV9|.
TGTGCCAGCAGCGTAGCTCTTAGGGGGCAAGAGACCCAGTACTTC
CASSVALRGQETQYF
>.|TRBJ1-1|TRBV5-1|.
TGCGCCAGCAGCTTTGGGCCCATGAACACTGAAGCTTTCTTT
CASSFGPMNTEAFF
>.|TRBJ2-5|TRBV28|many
TGTGCCAGCAGTTTTTTAACAGGGCAAGAGACCCAGTACTTC
CASSFLTGQETQYF
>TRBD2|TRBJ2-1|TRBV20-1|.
TGCAGTGCTAGAGTGCCTACTAGCGGGGGGGGAGGTGAGCAGTTCTTC
CSARVPTSGGGGEQFF
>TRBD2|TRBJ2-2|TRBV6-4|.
TGTGCCAGCAGTGAATCCCACCTAGCGGGGGTAACCGGGGAGCTGTTTTTT
CASSESHLAGVTGELFF
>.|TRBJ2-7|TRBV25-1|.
TGTGCCAGCAGCCCCAAACAGGCTTACGAGCAGTACTTC
CASSPKQAYEQYF
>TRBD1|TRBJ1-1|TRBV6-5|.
TGTGCCAGCAGTTACCCCACAGGGGCCGGACGTTTAACTGAAGCTTTCTTT
CASSYPTGAGRLTEAFF
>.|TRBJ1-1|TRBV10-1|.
TGCGCCAGCAGACAGCCCTCCATGAACACTGAAGCTTTCTTT
CASRQPSMNTEAFF
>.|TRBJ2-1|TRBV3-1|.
TGTGCCAGCAGCCAGGCTCCGGGACGCCCCTCCTACAATGAGCAGTTCTTC
CASSQAPGRPSYNEQFF
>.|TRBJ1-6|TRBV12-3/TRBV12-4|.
TGTGCCAGCAGTTTAGTTAATTCACCCCCCCACTTT
CASSLVNSPPHF
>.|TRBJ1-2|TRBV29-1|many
TGCAGCGCGGTTGAAGGTCCGTACTACACCTTC
CSAVEGPYYTF
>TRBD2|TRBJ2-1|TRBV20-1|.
TGCAGTGCGCCTCCTAGCGGGAGATGGTACAATGAGCAGTTCTTC
CSAPPSGRWYNEQFF
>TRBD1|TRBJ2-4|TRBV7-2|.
TGTGCCAGCAGCCCTGCGACAGGGCTAGCCAAAAACATTCAGTACTTC
CASSPATGLAKNIQYF
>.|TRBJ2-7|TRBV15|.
TGTGCCACCAGCAGAGATAAGGGACTCCCCTACGAGCAGTACTTC
CATSRDKGLPYEQYF
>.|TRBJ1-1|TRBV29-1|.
TGCAGCGTCCCCAACGGGGTGAACACTGAAGCTTTCTTT
CSVPNGVNTEAFF